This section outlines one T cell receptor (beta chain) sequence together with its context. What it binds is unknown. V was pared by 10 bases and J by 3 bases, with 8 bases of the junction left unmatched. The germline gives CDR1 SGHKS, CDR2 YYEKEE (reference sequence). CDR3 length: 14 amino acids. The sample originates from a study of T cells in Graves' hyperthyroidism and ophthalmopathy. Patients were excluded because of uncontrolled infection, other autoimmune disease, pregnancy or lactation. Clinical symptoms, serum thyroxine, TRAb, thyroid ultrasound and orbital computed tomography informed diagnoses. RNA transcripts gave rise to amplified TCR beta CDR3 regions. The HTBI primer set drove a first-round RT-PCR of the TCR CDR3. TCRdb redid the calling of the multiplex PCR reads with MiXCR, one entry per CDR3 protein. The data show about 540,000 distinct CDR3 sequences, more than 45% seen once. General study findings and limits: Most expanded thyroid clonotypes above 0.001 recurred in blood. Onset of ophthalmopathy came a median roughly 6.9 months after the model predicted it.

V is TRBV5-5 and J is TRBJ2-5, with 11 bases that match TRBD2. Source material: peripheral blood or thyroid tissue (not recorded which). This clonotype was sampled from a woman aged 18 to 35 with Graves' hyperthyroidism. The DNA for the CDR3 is TGTGCCTGCAATCCGGGACTAGCGGAAGAGACCCAGTACTTC. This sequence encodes CACNPGLAEETQYF.